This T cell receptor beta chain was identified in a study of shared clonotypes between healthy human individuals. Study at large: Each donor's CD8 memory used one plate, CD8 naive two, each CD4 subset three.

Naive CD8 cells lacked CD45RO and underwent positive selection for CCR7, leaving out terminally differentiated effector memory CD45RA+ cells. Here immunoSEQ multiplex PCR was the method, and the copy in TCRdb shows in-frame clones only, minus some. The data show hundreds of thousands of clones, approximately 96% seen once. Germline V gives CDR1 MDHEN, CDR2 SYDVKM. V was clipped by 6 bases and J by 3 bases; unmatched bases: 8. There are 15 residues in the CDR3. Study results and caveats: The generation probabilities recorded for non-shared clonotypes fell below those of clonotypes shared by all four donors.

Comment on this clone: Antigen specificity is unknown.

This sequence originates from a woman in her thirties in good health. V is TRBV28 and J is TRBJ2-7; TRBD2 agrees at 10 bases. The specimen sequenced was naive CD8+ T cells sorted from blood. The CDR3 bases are TGTGCCAGCAGAAACCTAGCGGGAGTAGGCTACGAGCAGTACTTC. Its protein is CASRNLAGVGYEQYF.